The 14 T cell receptor beta chains in this list originate from one sample, sequenced in a study of blood T cell repertoires in COVID-19. Sequencing used immunoSEQ multiplex PCR; TCRdb keeps in-frame clones, though not all of them. The sample includes over 90,000 clones, about 87% of them seen just once. The sequencing input was peripheral blood. These receptors were collected from a human donor in a cohort sampled during active or convalescent COVID-19.

The chain carries TRBV5-1 and TRBJ2-7, with 8 bases lining up with TRBD1. This CDR3 is 14 amino acids long. Trimming took 3 bases from V and 5 from J; bases not matched to a gene: 7. Germline CDR1 SGHRS, CDR2 YFSETQ. The CDR3 region has the DNA TGCGCCAGCAGCTGGACAGGGCCTAGGGACGAGCAGTACTTC. It codes for CASSWTGPRDEQYF.

The rearrangement links TRBV3-1 (or the pseudogene TRBV3-2) to TRBJ1-5; 7 positions match TRBD1. This CDR3 region has 15 residues. Germline CDR1 is LGHDT and CDR2 is YNNKEL (reference sequence). The V and J ends lost 2 bases and 5 bases, in that order; junction bases with no gene match: 6. CDR3 in DNA: TGTGCCAGCAGCCAATTCGACAGGGAGGATCAGCCCCAGCATTTT. It specifies CASSQFDREDQPQHF.

The CDR3 spells CASSSADRVGYEQYF. The CDR3 coding sequence is TGTGCCAGCAGTTCTGCGGACAGGGTGGGCTACGAGCAGTACTTC. The chain uses TRBV6-5 and TRBJ2-7, with TRBD1 identical over 8 bases. Trimming cost V 4 bases and J 3 bases; bases outside gene matches: 8. CDR1 and CDR2 (germline): MNHEY, SVGAGI. The CDR3 contains 15 residues.

This clone was seen just once. The rearrangement joins TRBV2 to TRBJ1-6, with D maybe TRBD1 (6 bases). The CDR3 contains 13 residues. The V and J ends lost 8 bases and 4 bases respectively, with 9 bases between them. Germline V gene sequence: CDR1 SNHLY, CDR2 FYNNEI. This chain's CDR3 is CASQTGYNSPLHF. CDR3 sequence (DNA): TGTGCCAGCCAGACAGGATATAATTCACCCCTCCACTTT.

The gene calls are TRBV28 and TRBJ2-7; 8 nucleotides line up with TRBD1. Trimming at V came to 4 bases and at J to 3 bases, leaving 11 bases not matched to a gene. CDR3 length: 16 amino acids. The germline gives CDR1 MDHEN, CDR2 SYDVKM. CDR3 in amino acids: CASSSQDRGQIYEQYF. For the CDR3, the DNA is TGTGCCAGCAGTTCTCAAGACAGGGGACAGATCTACGAGCAGTACTTC.

This chain links TRBV9 with TRBJ2-1, with D possibly TRBD1 on 5 matching bases. Per the germline V gene, CDR1 is SGDLS and CDR2 is YYNGEE. CDR3 length equals 15 residues. Trimming removed 0 bases from V and 4 bases from J, with 11 bases in between. CDR3 sequence: CASSVDRSRYNEQFF. CDR3 bases: TGTGCCAGCAGCGTAGACAGGTCTCGTTACAATGAGCAGTTCTTC. Together with reference TRBV9 and TRBJ2-1, the CDR3 gives the full variable domain: DSGVTQTPKHLITATGQRVTLRCSPRSGDLSVYWYQQSLDQGLQFLIQYYNGEERAKGNILERFSAQQFPDLHSELNLSSLELGDSALYFCASSVDRSRYNEQFFGPGTRLTVL.

The chain recombines TRBV20-1 with TRBJ1-1, with TRBD1 identical over 10 bases. V shed 3 bases, J shed 6 bases, and the junction held 10 bases outside the gene matches. The CDR3 runs 15 residues. The germline V gene encodes CDR1 DFQATT and CDR2 SNEGSKA (reference sequence). CDR3 coding DNA: TGCAGTGCTAGTTGGTTCGTGACAGGGGGCCCTGAAGCTTTCTTT. Its translation: CSASWFVTGGPEAFF.

The chain links TRBV29-1 to TRBJ2-3; a possible D gene is TRBD1 (6 bases). The V gene lost 3 bases and the J gene lost 2 bases, with 15 bases spanning the gap. Germline V gene lookup returns CDR1 SQVTM and CDR2 ANQGSEA. The length of the CDR3 is 15 residues. DNA for the CDR3: TGCAGCGTTGACTTCAGGGGCCTTAACACAGATACGCAGTATTTT. Translating gives CSVDFRGLNTDTQYF.

This clone was detected once. The chain couples TRBV24-1 to TRBJ2-7, with a weak D call TRBD2 (7 bases). CDR1 and CDR2 from the germline V gene are KGHDR and SFDVKD. The CDR3 is 13 amino acids. V was cut by 9 bases and J by 6 bases, with 17 bases left in between. Here the CDR3 DNA reads TGTGCCACCGGGGGGGCAGGGAATGGCGAGCAGTACTTC. Amino acids: CATGGAGNGEQYF.

The V and J genes are TRBV6-5 and TRBJ2-7; 12 nucleotides align to TRBD2. J was trimmed by 6 bases and V by 6 bases; bases with no gene match: 6. The CDR3 spans 14 residues. CDR1 is MNHEY, CDR2 SVGAGI, per germline. The CDR3 protein is CASSASGGASEQYF. In DNA, the CDR3 is TGTGCCAGCAGCGCTAGCGGGGGGGCCAGCGAGCAGTACTTC.

This chain joins TRBV3-1 (or the pseudogene TRBV3-2) and TRBJ2-3; D gene unclear. Germline V gene lookup returns CDR1 LGHDT and CDR2 YNNKEL (reference sequence). The length of the CDR3 is 12 residues. Trimming left V 6 bases short and J 4 bases short, with 8 bases between. CDR3 sequence: CASSFRADTQYF. CDR3 nucleotides: TGTGCCAGCAGTTTCCGAGCAGATACGCAGTATTTT.

The chain employs TRBV29-1 and TRBJ2-7, with 7 bases aligning to TRBD1. CDR1 is SQVTM, CDR2 ANQGSEA, per germline. Trimming took 2 bases from V and 5 from J; bases not matched to a gene: 12. The CDR3 is made up of 15 amino acids. The CDR3 bases are TGCAGCGTTGAATTAAGGGTAGGGGGCGGCGACGAGCAGTACTTC. Amino acid sequence: CSVELRVGGGDEQYF.

The chain couples TRBV9 to TRBJ2-2, with TRBD1 identical over 9 bases. The CDR3 totals 14 residues. CDR1 is SGDLS and CDR2 is YYNGEE in the germline V gene. V shed 2 bases, J shed 9 bases, and the junction held 5 bases outside the gene matches. CDR3 in DNA: TGTGCCAGCAGCGTGGACAGGGGAGGCCGGGAGCTGTTTTTT. Residues: CASSVDRGGRELFF.

This rearrangement joins TRBV5-4 to TRBJ1-6; possibly TRBD1 for D (5 bases). The CDR3 contains 14 residues. Germline CDR1 reads SGHNT; CDR2 reads YYREEE (reference sequence). With 0 bases removed from V and 9 bases from J, the gap between germline ends came to 10 bases. CDR3 protein: CASSLAQGFSPLHF. For the CDR3, the DNA is TGTGCCAGCAGCTTGGCGCAGGGCTTTTCACCCCTCCACTTT.